This paragraph covers one T cell receptor (beta chain) sequence. The data were taken from a study of blood T cell repertoires in COVID-19. About the study: Researchers got acute and convalescent COVID-19 samples from the United States, Italy and Spain. T cells, B-cell-depleted T cells, or PBMCs supplied cDNA or gDNA.

Original processing methods: For nucleated cells, counts were estimated from reference gene primer amplification. Data came from immunoSEQ multiplex PCR; TCRdb stores just in-frame clones and leaves some out. V and J calls and clone size follow that table, whereas D and trimming were derived from the DNA. The table records roughly 20,000 clones, more than 80% of them present only once. The CDR3 has 16 amino acids. The V and J ends lost 4 bases and 9 bases, in that order; junction bases with no gene match: 16. Germline V CDR1 and CDR2: SGHNT, YYREEE (reference sequence). The receptor was isolated from a human donor in a cohort sampled during active COVID-19. The sequencing sample was made of peripheral blood. The chain combines TRBV5-4 with TRBJ2-1; the match to TRBD2 covers 7 bases. The CDR3 protein is CASSEPGRTPGGEQFF. The CDR3, as DNA: TGTGCCAGCAGCGAGCCGGGACGAACCCCGGGGGGTGAGCAGTTCTTC.